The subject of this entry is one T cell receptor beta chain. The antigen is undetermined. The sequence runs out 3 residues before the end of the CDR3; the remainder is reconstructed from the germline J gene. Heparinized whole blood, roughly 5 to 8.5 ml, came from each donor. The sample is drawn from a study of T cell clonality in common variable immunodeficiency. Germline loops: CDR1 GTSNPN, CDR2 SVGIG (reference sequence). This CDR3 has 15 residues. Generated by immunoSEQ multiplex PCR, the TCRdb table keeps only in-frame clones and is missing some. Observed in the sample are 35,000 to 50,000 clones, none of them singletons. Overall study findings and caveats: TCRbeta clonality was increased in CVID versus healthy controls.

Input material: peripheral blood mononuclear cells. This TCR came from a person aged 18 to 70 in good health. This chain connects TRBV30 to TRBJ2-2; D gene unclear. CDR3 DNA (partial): TGTGCCTGGAGTGTGGGCCCAGGCCCCAATTCACCG. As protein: CAWSVGPGPNSP. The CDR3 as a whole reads CAWSVGPGPNSPLFF.